One T cell receptor beta chain is described in this entry. This CDR3 has 15 residues. The germline V and J ends were trimmed by 6 bases and 7 bases, with 21 bases remaining between them. Per germline, CDR1 SGHTS and CDR2 YDEGEE. Using immunoSEQ multiplex PCR, the repertoire was profiled, and TCRdb retains in-frame clones only, with some absent. Among about 64,000 clones listed, roughly 89% were seen once. The data belong to a study of cytomegalovirus exposure and HLA in healthy donors. On the study more broadly: Both the roughly 120 validation repertoires and the approximately 700 first-cohort repertoires used the same platform, as reported by a later analysis.

The receptor was derived from a woman aged 18-35 years in good health and CMV-seronegative. This sequence joins TRBV5-8 and TRBJ2-3, with a weak D call TRBD1 (6 bases). The source material was PBMCs. CDR3 DNA sequence: TGTGCCAGCAATTGGGGGCAGGTCTATTCTCATACGCAGTATTTT. The encoded protein is CASNWGQVYSHTQYF.